Listed below are T cell receptor beta chains from one sample, sequenced in a study of shared clonotypes between healthy human individuals. Here immunoSEQ multiplex PCR was the method, and the copy in TCRdb shows in-frame clones only, minus some. The data contain roughly 2.2 million clones, 92% of them singletons. The sequenced sample consisted of naive CD4+ T cells from PBMCs. Receptors were obtained from a man aged 18 to 35 in good health. Some clones in this sample may be carry-over from other donors' samples. Each CDR3 is given with its conserved first and last residue. Each record gives: CDR3 DNA, CDR3 protein, clone size, J gene, V gene, D gene. The D gene is left open where the match is weak. A clone size is listed for some rows: how often the clone was seen (once, few, many), or a class if it is expanded.

DNA: TGTGCCAGCAGCCTAGGGCTAGCGGGAGGGTACAATGAGCAGTTCTTC; CDR3: CASSLGLAGGYNEQFF; size: .; J: TRBJ2-1; V: TRBV27; D: TRBD2
DNA: TGTGCCAGCAGTTTTGGGACTAGCGGGTCCCCCTGGAGCACAGATACGCAGTATTTT; CDR3: CASSFGTSGSPWSTDTQYF; size: .; J: TRBJ2-3; V: TRBV28; D: TRBD2
DNA: TGTGCCTGGAGTTTATATGGGACAGGGGCCTACGAGCAGTACTTC; CDR3: CAWSLYGTGAYEQYF; size: once; J: TRBJ2-7; V: TRBV30; D: TRBD1
DNA: TGTGCCAGCAGCTCTCAGGGTTGGGGGTACACTGAAGCTTTCTTT; CDR3: CASSSQGWGYTEAFF; size: .; J: TRBJ1-1; V: TRBV11-2; D: .
DNA: TGCAGCGCGGGACTAGCGACCGATGAGCAGTTCTTC; CDR3: CSAGLATDEQFF; size: .; J: TRBJ2-1; V: TRBV29-1; D: TRBD2
DNA: TGTGCCAGCAGTTCACTTTGGACAACTCATGAGCAGTTCTTC; CDR3: CASSSLWTTHEQFF; size: .; J: TRBJ2-1; V: TRBV28; D: .
DNA: TGTGCCAGCAGCTTTAGCGGGGAGGCCTACGAGCAGTACTTC; CDR3: CASSFSGEAYEQYF; size: .; J: TRBJ2-7; V: TRBV7-6; D: TRBD2
DNA: TGTGCCAGCAGCTTAGTGGCTGCCGGGAGGGGGACAGATACGCAGTATTTT; CDR3: CASSLVAAGRGTDTQYF; size: .; J: TRBJ2-3; V: TRBV7-2; D: TRBD2
DNA: TGTGCCAGCAGCCTAGAGGGTAGCGGGAGGGGGCTCCGTTACAATGAGCAGTTCTTC; CDR3: CASSLEGSGRGLRYNEQFF; size: once; J: TRBJ2-1; V: TRBV7-3; D: TRBD2
DNA: TGTGCCACCAGCAGAGACAGGGACGCCTATAATTCACCCCTCCACTTT; CDR3: CATSRDRDAYNSPLHF; size: .; J: TRBJ1-6; V: TRBV15; D: .
DNA: TGTGCCAGCAGCTTAACTAGCGGCGGGACAGATACGCAGTATTTT; CDR3: CASSLTSGGTDTQYF; size: .; J: TRBJ2-3; V: TRBV7-2; D: TRBD2
DNA: TGTGCCAGCACCAGGGTTGTCGGGCAGCCCCAGCATTTT; CDR3: CASTRVVGQPQHF; size: .; J: TRBJ1-5; V: TRBV2; D: .
DNA: TGTGCCAGCGGCCTGGGGGTATGGACTGAAGCTTTCTTT; CDR3: CASGLGVWTEAFF; size: .; J: TRBJ1-1; V: TRBV7-2; D: .
DNA: TGTGCCAGCAGCACAGGGACAGGCGGGGAGCTGTTTTTT; CDR3: CASSTGTGGELFF; size: .; J: TRBJ2-2; V: TRBV6-6; D: TRBD1
DNA: TGTGCCAGCAGAGAACACCTCCCGCCCACTGAAGCTTTCTTT; CDR3: CASREHLPPTEAFF; size: few; J: TRBJ1-1; V: TRBV7-2; D: .
DNA: TGTGCCAGCAGGCTTGGAAGGGGGCCGAGTAATTCACCCCTCCACTTT; CDR3: CASRLGRGPSNSPLHF; size: .; J: TRBJ1-6; V: TRBV27; D: TRBD1
DNA: TGTGCCAGCAGTTTAAAGGACCGTGGTGAAAAACTGTTTTTT; CDR3: CASSLKDRGEKLFF; size: once; J: TRBJ1-4; V: TRBV28; D: .
DNA: TGCGCCAGCAGCTTGGAACTAGCGGGAGTAAATGAGCAGTTCTTC; CDR3: CASSLELAGVNEQFF; size: .; J: TRBJ2-1; V: TRBV5-1; D: TRBD2
DNA: TGTGCCAGCAGCCAACCGTCCGCCTGGGCATCTGGAAACACCATATATTTT; CDR3: CASSQPSAWASGNTIYF; size: .; J: TRBJ1-3; V: TRBV11-2; D: .
DNA: TGTGCCAGCAGCCTGCGGCGGGGGAACAATCAGCCCCAGCATTTT; CDR3: CASSLRRGNNQPQHF; size: .; J: TRBJ1-5; V: TRBV28; D: .
DNA: TGTGCCAGCAGCTTAGGCGGGAACTCCTACAATGAGCAGTTCTTC; CDR3: CASSLGGNSYNEQFF; size: .; J: TRBJ2-1; V: TRBV7-6; D: .
DNA: TGTGCCAGCACCCAAGAGGGGATCGATGGCTACACCTTC; CDR3: CASTQEGIDGYTF; size: .; J: TRBJ1-2; V: TRBV6-5; D: .
DNA: TGCGCCAGCAGCTTCGAAGGCGGCGGTGAAGCTTTCTTT; CDR3: CASSFEGGGEAFF; size: .; J: TRBJ1-1; V: TRBV5-1; D: .
DNA: TGCAGTGCTAGGACTCCCTACGAGCAGTACTTC; CDR3: CSARTPYEQYF; size: .; J: TRBJ2-7; V: TRBV20-1; D: .
DNA: TGTGCCAGCAGCCAAGGAATCAGGCAGCCCCAGCATTTT; CDR3: CASSQGIRQPQHF; size: .; J: TRBJ1-5; V: TRBV14; D: .
DNA: TGTGCCAGCAATCGGGCCGGGACAGGGGAAGAGACCCAGTACTTC; CDR3: CASNRAGTGEETQYF; size: .; J: TRBJ2-5; V: TRBV2; D: TRBD1
DNA: TGCGCCAGCAGCTTGGAGGTTGGTACGCAGTATTTT; CDR3: CASSLEVGTQYF; size: .; J: TRBJ2-3; V: TRBV5-1; D: .
DNA: TGTGCCAGCAGCCCAAGACTAGCGGGGGGATTCAATGAGCAGTTCTTC; CDR3: CASSPRLAGGFNEQFF; size: .; J: TRBJ2-1; V: TRBV7-9; D: TRBD2
DNA: TGTGCCACCAGCAGAGGTTCAGGAGGGGTTAATCAGCCCCAGCATTTT; CDR3: CATSRGSGGVNQPQHF; size: once; J: TRBJ1-5; V: TRBV15; D: .
DNA: TGTGCCAGCAGCCCAACACTGGGATACAATGAGCAGTTCTTC; CDR3: CASSPTLGYNEQFF; size: .; J: TRBJ2-1; V: TRBV7-3; D: .
DNA: TGTGCCAGCAGCGTAGATGGCGGACGTTACGAGCAGTACTTC; CDR3: CASSVDGGRYEQYF; size: .; J: TRBJ2-7; V: TRBV9; D: .
DNA: TGTGCCAGCTCACCACTAACAGGGGAGGAAAAACTGTTTTTT; CDR3: CASSPLTGEEKLFF; size: .; J: TRBJ1-4; V: TRBV18; D: TRBD1
DNA: TGCGCCAGCAGCTTGGAGTTTAGCGGCTTCTACGAGCAGTACTTC; CDR3: CASSLEFSGFYEQYF; size: once; J: TRBJ2-7; V: TRBV5-1; D: .
DNA: TGTGCCAGCAGCTGGGCTAGCGGGAACACCGGGGAGCTGTTTTTT; CDR3: CASSWASGNTGELFF; size: many; J: TRBJ2-2; V: TRBV7-8; D: TRBD2
DNA: TGTGCCAGCAGTTTAAGGGTTGGGGTGGCCGCTTTCTTT; CDR3: CASSLRVGVAAFF; size: few; J: TRBJ1-1; V: TRBV28; D: .
DNA: TGTGCCAGCAGGAAGCAACAGGGCGACTACTACGAGCAGTACTTC; CDR3: CASRKQQGDYYEQYF; size: .; J: TRBJ2-7; V: TRBV6-1; D: .
DNA: TGTGCCAGCAGCTTCGTGGACAGGACCGACGAGCAGTACTTC; CDR3: CASSFVDRTDEQYF; size: .; J: TRBJ2-7; V: TRBV7-3; D: TRBD1